The text below deals with one TCR beta chain. What it recognizes is unknown. The data originate from a study of beta chain features in type 1 diabetes. General observations from the study: Naive, central memory and Treg TCRB repertoires appeared more alike in patients than in healthy donors. TCRB CDR3s were moderately but significantly shorter in Type 1 diabetes patients in all four CD4+ subsets.

Expressed TCRB transcripts were sequenced, since all the RNA that had been isolated was reverse transcribed. Libraries were prepared by immunoSEQ multiplex PCR; TCRdb keeps only in-frame clonotypes and omits some of them. The sample contains around 280,000 clones, over 14% of which appear only once. Cells sorted by CD45RO/CCR7/CD25/CD127/CD95/CD27 comprised CD4+ naive, central memory, regulatory and stem cell-like memory cells. CDR3 length equals 15 residues. J lost 3 bases, V lost 3 bases, and 3 bases had no gene match. Per the germline V gene, CDR1 is SGDLS and CDR2 is YYNGEE. V gene TRBV9 combines with J gene TRBJ2-1; 10 positions agree with TRBD2. This sequence originates from a man between 18 and 35 years old with type 1 diabetes. Specimen: naive CD4+ T cells from blood. The CDR3: CASSESGGDYNEQFF. CDR3 nucleotide sequence: TGTGCCAGCAGCGAGAGCGGGGGGGACTACAATGAGCAGTTCTTC.